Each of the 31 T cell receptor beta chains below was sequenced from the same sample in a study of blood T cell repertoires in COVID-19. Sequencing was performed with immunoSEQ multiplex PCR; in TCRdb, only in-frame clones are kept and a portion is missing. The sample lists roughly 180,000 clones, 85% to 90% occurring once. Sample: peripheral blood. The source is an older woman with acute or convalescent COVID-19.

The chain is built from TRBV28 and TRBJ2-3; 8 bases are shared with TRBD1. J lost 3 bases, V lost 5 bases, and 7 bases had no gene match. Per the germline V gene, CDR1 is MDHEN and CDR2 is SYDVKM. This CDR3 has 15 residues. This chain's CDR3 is CASSQGARGTDTQYF. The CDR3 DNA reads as TGTGCCAGCAGTCAGGGGGCTCGGGGGACAGATACGCAGTATTTT.

In nucleotides, the CDR3 is TGTGCCAGCAGTTGGGCTGCACCTCCCTATGGCTACACCTTC. Translated, it gives CASSWAAPPYGYTF. The V and J genes are TRBV6-5 and TRBJ1-2; D call uncertain. With 4 bases removed from V and 4 bases from J, the gap between germline ends came to 13 bases. The CDR3 runs to 14 residues. CDR1 is MNHEY, CDR2 SVGAGI, per germline.

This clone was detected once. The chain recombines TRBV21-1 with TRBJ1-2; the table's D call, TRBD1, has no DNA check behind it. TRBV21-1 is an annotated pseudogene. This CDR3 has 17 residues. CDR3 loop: CASKQSETAPIDYGYTF. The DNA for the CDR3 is TGTGCCAGCAAACAATCCGAGACAGCCCCAATTGATTATGGCTACACCTTC.

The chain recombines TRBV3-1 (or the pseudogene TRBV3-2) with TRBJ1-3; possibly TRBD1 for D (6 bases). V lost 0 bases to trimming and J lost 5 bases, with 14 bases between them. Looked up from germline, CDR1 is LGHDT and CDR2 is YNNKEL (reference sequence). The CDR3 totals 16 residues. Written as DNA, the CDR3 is TGTGCCAGCAGCCAAGAAGGGGGTTGGGGGAGAAACACCATATATTTT. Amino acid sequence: CASSQEGGWGRNTIYF.

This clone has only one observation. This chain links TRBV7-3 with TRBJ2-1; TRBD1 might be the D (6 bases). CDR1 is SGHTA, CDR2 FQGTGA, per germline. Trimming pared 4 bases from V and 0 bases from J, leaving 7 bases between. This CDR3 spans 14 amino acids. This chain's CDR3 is CASSSRGSYNEQFF. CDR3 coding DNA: TGTGCCAGCAGCTCCAGGGGCTCCTACAATGAGCAGTTCTTC.

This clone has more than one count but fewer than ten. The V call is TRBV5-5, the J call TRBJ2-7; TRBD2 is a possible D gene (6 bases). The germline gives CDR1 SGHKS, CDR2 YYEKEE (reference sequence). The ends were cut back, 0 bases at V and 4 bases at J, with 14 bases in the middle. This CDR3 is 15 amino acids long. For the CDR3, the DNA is TGTGCCAGCAGCTTGGGGTCTAGCGCGCTGTACGAGCAGTACGTC. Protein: CASSLGSSALYEQYV.

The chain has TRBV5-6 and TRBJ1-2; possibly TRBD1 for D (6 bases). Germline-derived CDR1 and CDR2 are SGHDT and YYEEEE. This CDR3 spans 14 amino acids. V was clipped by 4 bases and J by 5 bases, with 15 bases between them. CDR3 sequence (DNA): TGTGCCAGCAGCGTCGGACAGACCGTTTATGGCTACACCTTC. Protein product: CASSVGQTVYGYTF.

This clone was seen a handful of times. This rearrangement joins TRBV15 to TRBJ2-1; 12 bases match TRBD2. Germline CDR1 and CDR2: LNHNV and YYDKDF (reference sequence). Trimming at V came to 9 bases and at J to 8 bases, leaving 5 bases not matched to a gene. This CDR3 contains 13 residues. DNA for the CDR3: TGTGCCACGACTAGCGGGAGTACAGATGAGCAGTTCTTC. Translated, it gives CATTSGSTDEQFF.

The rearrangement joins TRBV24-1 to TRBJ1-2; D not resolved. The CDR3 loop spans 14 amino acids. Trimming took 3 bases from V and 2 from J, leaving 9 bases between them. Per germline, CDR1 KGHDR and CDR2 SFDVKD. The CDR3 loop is CATSDSGRNYGYTF. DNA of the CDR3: TGTGCCACCAGTGATAGTGGCAGAAACTATGGCTACACCTTC.

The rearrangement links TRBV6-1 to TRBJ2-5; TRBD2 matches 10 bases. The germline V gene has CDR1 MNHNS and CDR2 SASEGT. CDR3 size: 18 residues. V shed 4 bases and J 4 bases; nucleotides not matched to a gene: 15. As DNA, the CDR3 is TGTGCCAGCAGTGCACTAGCGGGACTAGGGACCCTAGGAGAGACCCAGTACTTC. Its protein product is CASSALAGLGTLGETQYF.

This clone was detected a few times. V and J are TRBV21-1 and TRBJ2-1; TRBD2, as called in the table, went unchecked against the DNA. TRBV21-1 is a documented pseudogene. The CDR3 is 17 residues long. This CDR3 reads CASSKLWTSGRHNEQFF. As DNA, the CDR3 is TGTGCCAGCAGCAAACTTTGGACTAGCGGGAGGCACAATGAGCAGTTCTTC.

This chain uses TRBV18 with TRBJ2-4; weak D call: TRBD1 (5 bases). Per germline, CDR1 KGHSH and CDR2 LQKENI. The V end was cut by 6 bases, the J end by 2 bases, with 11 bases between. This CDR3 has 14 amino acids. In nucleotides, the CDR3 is TGTGCCAGCTCTCCTAAGGGGTCCAAAAACATTCAGTACTTC. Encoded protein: CASSPKGSKNIQYF. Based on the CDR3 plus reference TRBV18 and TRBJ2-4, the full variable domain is NAGVMQNPRHLVRRRGQEARLRCSPMKGHSHVYWYRQLPEEGLKFMVYLQKENIIDESGMPKERFSAEFPKEGPSILRIQQVVRGDSAAYFCASSPKGSKNIQYFGAGTRLSVL.

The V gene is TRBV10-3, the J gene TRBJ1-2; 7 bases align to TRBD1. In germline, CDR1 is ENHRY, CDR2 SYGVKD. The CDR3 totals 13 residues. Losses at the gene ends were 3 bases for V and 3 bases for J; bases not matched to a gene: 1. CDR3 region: CAISDDRDYGYTF. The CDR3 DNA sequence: TGTGCCATCAGTGATGACAGGGACTATGGCTACACCTTC.

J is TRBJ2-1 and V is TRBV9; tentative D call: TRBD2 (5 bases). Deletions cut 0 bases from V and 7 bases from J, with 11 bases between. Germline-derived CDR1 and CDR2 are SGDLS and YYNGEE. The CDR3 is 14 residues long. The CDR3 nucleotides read TGTGCCAGCAGCGTAGAGTGGGAGCGAAATGAGCAGTTCTTC. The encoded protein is CASSVEWERNEQFF.

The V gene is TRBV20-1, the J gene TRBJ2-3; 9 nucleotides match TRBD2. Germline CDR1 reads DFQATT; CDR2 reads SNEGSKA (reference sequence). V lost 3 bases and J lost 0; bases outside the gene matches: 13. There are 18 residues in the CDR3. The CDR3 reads CSASPLRIAGVSTDTQYF. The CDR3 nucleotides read TGCAGTGCTAGTCCGCTAAGAATAGCGGGAGTGAGCACAGATACGCAGTATTTT.

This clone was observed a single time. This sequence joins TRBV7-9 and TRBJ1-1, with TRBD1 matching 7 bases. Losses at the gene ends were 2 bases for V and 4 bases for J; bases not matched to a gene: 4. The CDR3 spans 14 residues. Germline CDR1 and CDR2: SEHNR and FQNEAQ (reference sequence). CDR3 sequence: CASSLQGGGTEAFF. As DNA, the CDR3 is TGTGCCAGCAGCTTACAAGGGGGCGGCACTGAAGCTTTCTTT.

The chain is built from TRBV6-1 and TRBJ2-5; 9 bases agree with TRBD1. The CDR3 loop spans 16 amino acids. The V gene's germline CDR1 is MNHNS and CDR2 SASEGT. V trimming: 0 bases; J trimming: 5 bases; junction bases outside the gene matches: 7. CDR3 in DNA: TGTGCCAGCAGTGAAGCGGGGGGGACAGGGCGGGAGACCCAGTACTTC. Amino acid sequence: CASSEAGGTGRETQYF.

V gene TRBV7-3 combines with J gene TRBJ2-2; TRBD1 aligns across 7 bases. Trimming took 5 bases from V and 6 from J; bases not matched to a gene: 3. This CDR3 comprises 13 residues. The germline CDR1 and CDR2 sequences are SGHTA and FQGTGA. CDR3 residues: CASSPGTAGELFF. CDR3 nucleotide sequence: TGTGCCAGCAGCCCCGGGACAGCCGGGGAGCTGTTTTTT.

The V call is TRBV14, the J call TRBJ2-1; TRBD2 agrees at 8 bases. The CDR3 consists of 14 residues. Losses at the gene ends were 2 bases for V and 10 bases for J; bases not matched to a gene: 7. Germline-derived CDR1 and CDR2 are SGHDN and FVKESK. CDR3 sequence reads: CASSQTQRESEQFF. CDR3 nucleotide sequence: TGTGCCAGCAGCCAAACCCAGCGGGAGAGCGAGCAGTTCTTC.

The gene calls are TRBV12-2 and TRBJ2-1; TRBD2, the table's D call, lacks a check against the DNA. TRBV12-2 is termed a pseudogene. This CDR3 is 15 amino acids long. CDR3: CASRQRRDYYNEQFF. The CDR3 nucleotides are TGTGCAAGTCGCCAACGACGGGACTACTACAATGAGCAGTTCTTC.

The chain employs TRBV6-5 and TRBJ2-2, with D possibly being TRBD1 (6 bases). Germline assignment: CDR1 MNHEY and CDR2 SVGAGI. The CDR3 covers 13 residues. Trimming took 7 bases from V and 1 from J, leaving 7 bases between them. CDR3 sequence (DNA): TGTGCCAGCATGACAGGGAACACCGGGGAGCTGTTTTTT. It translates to CASMTGNTGELFF.

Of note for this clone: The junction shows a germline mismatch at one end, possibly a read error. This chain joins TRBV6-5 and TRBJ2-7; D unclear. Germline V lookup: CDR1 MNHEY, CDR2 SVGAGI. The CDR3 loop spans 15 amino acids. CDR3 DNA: TGTGCCAGCAGTAACTCCAGGTGGCACGGCTACGAGCAGTACTTC. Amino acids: CASSNSRWHGYEQYF.

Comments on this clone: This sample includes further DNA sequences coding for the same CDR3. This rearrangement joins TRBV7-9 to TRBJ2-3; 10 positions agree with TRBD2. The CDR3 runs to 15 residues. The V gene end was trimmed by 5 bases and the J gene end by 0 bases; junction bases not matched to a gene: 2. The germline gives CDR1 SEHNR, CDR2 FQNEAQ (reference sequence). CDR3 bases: TGTGCCAGCAGCACGACTAGCGGGAGCACAGATACGCAGTATTTT. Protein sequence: CASSTTSGSTDTQYF.

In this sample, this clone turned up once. CDR3 protein: CSASLALTDTQYF. CDR3 nucleotides: TGCAGTGCTAGTTTAGCACTAACAGATACGCAGTATTTT. The chain is built from TRBV20-1 and TRBJ2-3; D uncertain. CDR3 length: 13 residues. Germline assignment: CDR1 DFQATT and CDR2 SNEGSKA (reference sequence). Trimming stripped 3 bases from V and 3 bases from J, with 10 bases between.

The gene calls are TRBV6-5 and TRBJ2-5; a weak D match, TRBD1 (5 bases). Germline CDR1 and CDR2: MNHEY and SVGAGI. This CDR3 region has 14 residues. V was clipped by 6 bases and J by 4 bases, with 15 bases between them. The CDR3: CASSLLTALETQYF. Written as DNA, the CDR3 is TGTGCCAGCAGCCTTTTGACAGCTCTAGAGACCCAGTACTTC.

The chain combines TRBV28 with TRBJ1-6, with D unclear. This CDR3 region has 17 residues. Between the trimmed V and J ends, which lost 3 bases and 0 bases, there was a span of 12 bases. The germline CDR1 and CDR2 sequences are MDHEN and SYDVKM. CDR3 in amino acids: CASSLERASSYNSPLHF. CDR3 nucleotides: TGTGCCAGCAGTTTGGAGAGGGCTTCCTCCTATAATTCACCCCTCCACTTT.

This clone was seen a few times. Written as DNA, the CDR3 is TGCGCCAGCAGCTTCGGACTAGCGGGAGACGAGCAGTACTTC. Its translation: CASSFGLAGDEQYF. V and J are TRBV5-1 and TRBJ2-7; 13 nucleotides match TRBD2. V lost 2 bases to trimming and J lost 5 bases; unmatched junction nucleotides: 1. Germline-derived CDR1 and CDR2 are SGHRS and YFSETQ. The CDR3 runs 14 residues.

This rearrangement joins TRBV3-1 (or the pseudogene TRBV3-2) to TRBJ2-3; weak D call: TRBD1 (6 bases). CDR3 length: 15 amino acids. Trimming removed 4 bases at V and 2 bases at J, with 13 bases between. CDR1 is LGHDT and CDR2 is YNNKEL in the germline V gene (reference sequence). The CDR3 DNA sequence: TGTGCCAGCAGCCCCTCGACAGGACTCACAGATACGCAGTATTTT. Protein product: CASSPSTGLTDTQYF.

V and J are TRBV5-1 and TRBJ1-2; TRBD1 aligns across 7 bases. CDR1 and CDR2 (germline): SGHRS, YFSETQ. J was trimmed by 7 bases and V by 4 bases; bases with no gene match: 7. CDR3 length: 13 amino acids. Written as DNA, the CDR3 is TGCGCCAGCAGCATGGGACAGAACACTGGCTACACCTTC. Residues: CASSMGQNTGYTF.

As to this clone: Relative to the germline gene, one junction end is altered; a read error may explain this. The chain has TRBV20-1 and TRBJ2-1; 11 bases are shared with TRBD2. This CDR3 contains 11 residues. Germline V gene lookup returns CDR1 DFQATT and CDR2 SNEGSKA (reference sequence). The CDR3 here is CSGRAYNEQFF. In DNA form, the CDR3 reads TGTAGCGGGAGGGCTTACAATGAGCAGTTCTTC.

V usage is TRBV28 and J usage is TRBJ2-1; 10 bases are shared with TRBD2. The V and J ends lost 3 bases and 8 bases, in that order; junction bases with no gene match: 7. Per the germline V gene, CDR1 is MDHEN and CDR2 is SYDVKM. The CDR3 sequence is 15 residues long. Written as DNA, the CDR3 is TGTGCCAGCAGTTTCGGAGCGGGAGGGGTCGATGAGCAGTTCTTC. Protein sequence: CASSFGAGGVDEQFF.